The clone carrying this T cell receptor beta chain was found many times. Its antigen is currently unknown. The CDR3 extends over 15 amino acids. The germline V and J ends were trimmed by 6 bases and 6 bases, with 18 bases remaining between them. Germline-derived CDR1 and CDR2 are MNHEY and SVGEGT. The sample is drawn from a study of identical twins. Study-wide results and limits: Zero-insertion results could be subject to partial confounding by invariant MAIT and iNKT cells.

The authors used template switching to add a universal primer site and gave cDNA unique molecular identifiers. TCRdb itself ran the 5' RACE reads through MiXCR, one entry per CDR3 protein. The sample yields about 220,000 distinct CDR3 sequences, about 7.5% seen once. The sample also formed part of further work on yellow fever vaccine responses in identical twins.

The sequence came from a woman between 18 and 29 years old in good health. The chain employs TRBV6-2 or TRBV6-3 and TRBJ2-1; weak D call: TRBD2 (5 bases). The source material was memory (CD45RO+) T cells sorted from blood. The CDR3 reads CASSQVASFLNEQFF. The CDR3, as DNA: TGTGCCAGCAGCCAGGTGGCTAGCTTTCTCAATGAGCAGTTCTTC.